The 3 T cell receptor beta chains below all came from one sample that was sequenced in a study of monozygotic twins with inflammatory bowel disease. TCRdb re-called the 5' RACE reads and gives one entry per CDR3 protein, without DNA. The listing records 400,000 to 500,000 distinct CDR3 sequences. What was sequenced was blood. All receptors derive from a human donor with ulcerative colitis or Crohn's disease, or a healthy co-twin of an affected twin (not recorded which).

The chain carries TRBV20-1 and TRBJ2-7; the D call from TCRdb, TRBD1, cannot be confirmed without DNA. CDR1 and CDR2 from the germline V gene are DFQATT and SNEGSKA (reference sequence). This CDR3 has 15 amino acids. Here the CDR3 reads CSARDRTGPSYEQYF.

The chain is built from TRBV25-1 and TRBJ1-4. This CDR3 is built from 13 residues. Per germline, CDR1 MGHDK and CDR2 SYGVNS. CDR3 sequence reads: CASSPATNEKLFF.

This chain links TRBV5-1 with TRBJ1-2; as DNA is missing, the TRBD1 call by TCRdb cannot be tested. CDR3 length: 18 amino acids. Germline CDR1 reads SGHRS; CDR2 reads YFSETQ. The CDR3 region is CASSLVPPGGRDSYGYTF.